The 27 T cell receptor beta chains listed next were all sequenced from one sample in a study of blood T cell repertoires in COVID-19. Clones were read by immunoSEQ multiplex PCR, and TCRdb kept only the in-frame ones, dropping some. Among about 160,000 clones, about 83% were seen once, and the ten largest hold approximately 14%. Sample: peripheral blood. The receptor source for this set is an elderly woman with acute or convalescent COVID-19.

Only one count was recorded for this clone. The gene calls are TRBV12-3 or TRBV12-4 and TRBJ1-2; D possibly corresponds to TRBD1 (6 bases). The CDR3 extends over 12 amino acids. The ends were cut back, 4 bases at V and 8 bases at J, with 11 bases in the middle. The CDR3 DNA follows: TGTGCCAGCAGTTCCAGGGGAGAAGGCTACACCTTC. Amino acid sequence: CASSSRGEGYTF.

DNA for the CDR3: TGTGCCAGCAGTTACTCCGTGACAGAAAAGTACGAGCAGTACTTC. It codes for CASSYSVTEKYEQYF. V is TRBV6-5 and J is TRBJ2-7; perhaps TRBD1 as D (5 bases). V lost 0 bases, J lost 4 bases, and 13 bases lay in between. Germline values: CDR1 MNHEY, CDR2 SVGAGI. This CDR3 region has 15 residues.

This clone was counted only a few times. The chain uses TRBV6-1 and TRBJ1-4, with D perhaps matching TRBD1 (5 bases). The CDR3 is made up of 16 amino acids. Germline V gives CDR1 MNHNS, CDR2 SASEGT. Trimming removed 4 bases from V and 2 bases from J, with 14 bases in between. The CDR3 loop reads CASSGLGGTTNEKLFF. CDR3 in DNA: TGTGCCAGCAGTGGCCTAGGAGGGACGACTAATGAAAAACTGTTTTTT.

The sample holds one count of this clone. This chain connects TRBV19 to TRBJ1-4; 11 nucleotides line up with TRBD1. There are 13 residues in the CDR3. Germline V lookup: CDR1 LNHDA, CDR2 SQIVND (reference sequence). The trim removed 9 bases at V and 7 bases at J, leaving 4 bases unmatched. CDR3 sequence: CASRTGGGEKLFF. DNA for the CDR3: TGTGCCAGCCGGACAGGGGGCGGTGAAAAACTGTTTTTT. The full variable domain, its missing parts supplied by reference TRBV19 and TRBJ1-4, is DGGITQSPKYLFRKEGQNVTLSCEQNLNHDAMYWYRQDPGQGLRLIYYSQIVNDFQKGDIAEGYSVSREKKESFPLTVTSAQKNPTAFYLCASRTGGGEKLFFGSGTQLSVL.

A few counts support this clone. The CDR3 reads CASSEGQGTREQFF. CDR3 DNA sequence: TGTGCCAGCAGTGAGGGACAGGGGACGAGGGAGCAGTTCTTC. This chain links TRBV2 with TRBJ2-1, with 10 bases matching TRBD1. From germline, CDR1 is SNHLY and CDR2 FYNNEI. Unmatched junction bases numbered 6, after V lost 3 bases and J lost 10 bases. There are 14 residues in the CDR3.

The chain recombines TRBV6-5 with TRBJ2-2; possibly TRBD2 for D (5 bases). The length of the CDR3 is 15 residues. From germline, CDR1 is MNHEY and CDR2 SVGAGI. The V end lost 5 bases, the J end lost 0 bases, and 10 bases lay between the germline ends. The CDR3 sequence: CASSTTTTNTGELFF. In DNA, the CDR3 is TGTGCCAGCAGTACGACTACGACGAACACCGGGGAGCTGTTTTTT.

This clone has more than one count but fewer than ten. The V call is TRBV12-3 or TRBV12-4, the J call TRBJ1-1; a weak D match, TRBD1 (5 bases). This CDR3 spans 13 amino acids. Trimming left V 4 bases short and J 11 bases short, with 17 bases between. As DNA, the CDR3 is TGTGCCAGCAGTTCCCCACAGGTCCTCGAGGCTTTCTTT. Its translation: CASSSPQVLEAFF.

J is TRBJ2-7 and V is TRBV4-2, with 8 positions matching TRBD1. With V trimmed by 0 bases and J by 4 bases, 11 bases remained unmatched. This CDR3 comprises 17 residues. Germline V gives CDR1 LGHNA, CDR2 YNFKEQ. CDR3: CASSQDFRQGSHYEQYF. DNA of the CDR3: TGTGCCAGCAGCCAAGATTTTAGACAGGGGTCCCATTACGAGCAGTACTTC.

This chain joins TRBV5-6 and TRBJ1-1, with 9 nucleotides matching TRBD1. Unmatched junction bases numbered 9, after V lost 2 bases and J lost 4 bases. This CDR3 region has 16 residues. The V gene's germline CDR1 is SGHDT and CDR2 YYEEEE. The DNA for the CDR3 is TGTGCCAGCAGCTTTGGGACAGGGAGATCGGGCACTGAAGCTTTCTTT. Amino acid sequence: CASSFGTGRSGTEAFF.

The chain joins TRBV5-6 to TRBJ1-1; D remains unclear. The CDR3 is 15 residues long. Germline V lookup: CDR1 SGHDT, CDR2 YYEEEE. V was cut by 1 base and J by 0 bases, with 10 bases left in between. The CDR3 nucleotides read TGTGCCAGCAGCTTGAACGGACTGTTGAACACTGAAGCTTTCTTT. It translates to CASSLNGLLNTEAFF.

V and J are TRBV19 and TRBJ2-3; 8 bases are shared with TRBD2. CDR1 is LNHDA, CDR2 SQIVND, per germline (reference sequence). This CDR3 region has 15 residues. V lost 5 bases, J lost 4 bases, and 8 bases stayed unmatched. The chain's CDR3 is CASSDPAGVADTQYF. For the CDR3, the DNA is TGTGCCAGTAGTGATCCAGCGGGAGTGGCAGATACGCAGTATTTT.

The genes are TRBV27 and TRBJ1-2; D is uncertain. V gave up 8 bases and J gave up 7 bases, with 20 bases separating them. CDR3 length: 14 amino acids. Germline loops: CDR1 MNHEY, CDR2 SMNVEV (reference sequence). The CDR3 coding sequence is TGTGCCAGCGCACCCCCGGGTCGCCGAGGTGGCTACACCTTC. It encodes CASAPPGRRGGYTF.

The CDR3 DNA sequence: TGTGCCACCAGTGATCCCGCAGGGGTAGCCGGGGAGCTGTTTTTT. Amino acids: CATSDPAGVAGELFF. The chain has TRBV24-1 and TRBJ2-2, with D perhaps TRBD1 (6 bases). Germline V lookup: CDR1 KGHDR, CDR2 SFDVKD. V was clipped by 3 bases and J by 6 bases, with 13 bases between them. The CDR3 is 15 amino acids.

The genes are TRBV5-1 and TRBJ2-5, with 10 nucleotides matching TRBD2. Germline CDR1 and CDR2: SGHRS and YFSETQ. CDR3 length: 15 residues. Losses at the gene ends were 3 bases for V and 6 bases for J; bases not matched to a gene: 8. The DNA for the CDR3 is TGCGCCAGCAGCTCGTCCAGCGGGGGGGGTAAGACCCAGTACTTC. Residues: CASSSSSGGGKTQYF.

The rearrangement uses TRBV10-2 and TRBJ1-1, with a weak D call TRBD1 (5 bases). V dropped 8 bases and J dropped 7 bases, with 11 bases sitting between them. Germline CDR1 reads WSHSY; CDR2 reads SAAADI. The CDR3 runs to 11 residues. The CDR3 DNA reads TGCGCCAGCTCCCTTCAGGGTGAAGCTTTCTTT. Protein: CASSLQGEAFF.

The rearrangement uses TRBV6-5 and TRBJ2-1; D gene uncertain. In germline, CDR1 is MNHEY, CDR2 SVGAGI. The CDR3 runs 11 residues. The CDR3 DNA reads TGTTCGTCCTGCTCCTACAATGAGCAGTTCTTC. Residues: CSSCSYNEQFF.

V and J are TRBV5-1 and TRBJ1-1; TRBD1 agrees at 9 bases. This CDR3 has 16 residues. The junction had 7 bases not matched to a gene; V was cut back by 4 bases and J by 0 bases. Per the germline V gene, CDR1 is SGHRS and CDR2 is YFSETQ. The CDR3: CASSPGQGSLNTEAFF. As DNA, the CDR3 is TGCGCCAGCAGCCCCGGACAGGGGTCCTTGAACACTGAAGCTTTCTTT.

The rearrangement uses TRBV4-1 and TRBJ1-1; 7 bases agree with TRBD1. Germline loops: CDR1 MGHRA, CDR2 YSYEKL. CDR3 size: 15 residues. J lost 6 bases, V lost 4 bases, and 11 bases had no gene match. The CDR3 nucleotides are TGCGCCAGCAGCCCGGGACAGCTCGAACCCCCTGAAGCTTTCTTT. This encodes CASSPGQLEPPEAFF.

The chain carries TRBV2 and TRBJ1-5; D uncertain. Per germline, CDR1 SNHLY and CDR2 FYNNEI. This CDR3 comprises 15 residues. Deletions cut 7 bases from V and 0 bases from J, with 13 bases between. The CDR3 sequence: CASTEAQLSNQPQHF. CDR3 nucleotides: TGTGCCAGCACCGAGGCCCAGCTTAGCAATCAGCCCCAGCATTTT.

This chain joins TRBV14 and TRBJ1-2; no reliable D call. The length of the CDR3 is 15 residues. The ends were cut back, 0 bases at V and 0 bases at J, with 8 bases in the middle. Germline lookup yields CDR1 SGHDN and CDR2 FVKESK. DNA of the CDR3: TGTGCCAGCAGCCAAGAAGCGGGATCTAACTATGGCTACACCTTC. This sequence encodes CASSQEAGSNYGYTF. The full variable domain, rest sourced from reference TRBV14 and TRBJ1-2, is EAGVTQFPSHSVIEKGQTVTLRCDPISGHDNLYWYRRVMGKEIKFLLHFVKESKQDESGMPNNRFLAERTGGTYSTLKVQPAELEDSGVYFCASSQEAGSNYGYTFGSGTRLTVV.

This chain connects TRBV7-2 to TRBJ2-2, with TRBD2 identical over 8 bases. Germline trimming cut 5 bases from V and 4 bases from J; bases unmatched to any gene: 3. This CDR3 contains 14 residues. Per germline, CDR1 SGHTA and CDR2 FQGNSA. CDR3 loop: CASSLGTSTGELFF. The CDR3 DNA follows: TGTGCCAGCAGCCTGGGGACTAGCACCGGGGAGCTGTTTTTT.

This chain's CDR3 is CASSPSAGANTGELFF. The CDR3 DNA sequence: TGCGCCAGCAGTCCCTCGGCAGGCGCGAACACCGGGGAGCTGTTTTTT. The chain uses TRBV23-1 and TRBJ2-2; D unclear. TRBV23-1 is given ORF status, its function remaining uncertain. The CDR3 runs 16 residues. The V and J ends lost 4 bases and 0 bases respectively, with 12 bases between them.

The CDR3, as DNA: TGTGCCAGCAGTTTAGCCATACAGGCTGAGCAGTTCTTC. It translates to CASSLAIQAEQFF. The V call is TRBV12-3 or TRBV12-4, the J call TRBJ2-1, with D possibly TRBD1 on 5 matching bases. The CDR3 spans 13 residues. Trimming left V 0 bases short and J 9 bases short, with 9 bases between.

This sequence joins TRBV6-6 and TRBJ1-4; TRBD1 is a possible D gene (6 bases). The germline CDR1 and CDR2 sequences are MNHNY and SVGAGI (reference sequence). The CDR3 spans 18 residues. The ends were cut back, 5 bases at V and 0 bases at J, with 19 bases in the middle. The CDR3 DNA is TGTGCCAGCAGTCTAACTCTAAGGGGGTTAACAACTAATGAAAAACTGTTTTTT. Its translation: CASSLTLRGLTTNEKLFF.

The chain links TRBV19 to TRBJ2-7; 10 nucleotides align to TRBD2. The ends lost 5 bases at V and 3 bases at J; junction bases unmatched: 7. Germline V CDR1 and CDR2: LNHDA, SQIVND (reference sequence). The length of the CDR3 is 15 residues. In DNA form, the CDR3 reads TGTGCCAGTAGTGTAACTAGCGGGAATATCTACGAGCAGTACTTC. It specifies CASSVTSGNIYEQYF.

This chain connects TRBV4-2 to TRBJ1-4; D perhaps matches TRBD1 (5 bases). V shed 3 bases and J shed 8 bases, with 22 bases lying between them. The CDR3 loop spans 17 amino acids. The germline gives CDR1 LGHNA, CDR2 YNFKEQ. CDR3 in amino acids: CASSHNPLGGVGEKLFF. DNA for the CDR3: TGTGCCAGCAGCCACAACCCCTTGGGGGGGGTCGGCGAAAAACTGTTTTTT.

The chain couples TRBV30 to TRBJ1-4; D call uncertain. Germline V gene lookup returns CDR1 GTSNPN and CDR2 SVGIG (reference sequence). CDR3 length: 14 amino acids. The V end lost 6 bases, the J end lost 2 bases, and 13 bases lay between the germline ends. CDR3 sequence reads: CACSPGLTNEKLFF. Written as DNA, the CDR3 is TGTGCCTGTTCTCCAGGCTTGACTAATGAAAAACTGTTTTTT.